A selection of T cell receptor beta chains follows, all from one sample in a study of blood T cell repertoires in COVID-19. Assay: immunoSEQ multiplex PCR; the TCRdb copy retains only in-frame clones and omits some. The sample shows about 200,000 clones, around 83% of them seen only once. Material for sequencing was PBMCs or T cells enriched from blood (not recorded which). Source of these receptors: a woman under 40 who had been exposed to COVID-19. Each CDR3 is given with its conserved first and last residue. Each record gives: J gene, V gene, CDR3 protein.

J gene: TRBJ2-6
V gene: TRBV19
CDR3 protein: CASLPAGQGVPGANVLTF

J gene: TRBJ1-6
V gene: TRBV27
CDR3 protein: CASSETGSPLHF

J gene: TRBJ1-5
V gene: TRBV11-2
CDR3 protein: CASSLSTVYSNQPQHF

J gene: TRBJ2-7
V gene: TRBV19
CDR3 protein: CASSVGSSYEQYF

J gene: TRBJ2-2
V gene: TRBV5-5
CDR3 protein: CASSFGADPNTGELFF

J gene: TRBJ2-7
V gene: TRBV4-1
CDR3 protein: CASSQVIQGHYEQYF

J gene: TRBJ1-5
V gene: TRBV19
CDR3 protein: CASSIGSGTGGDQPQHF

J gene: TRBJ2-5
V gene: TRBV15
CDR3 protein: CATSLTRGRLETQYF

J gene: TRBJ2-1
V gene: TRBV11-2
CDR3 protein: CASSLEVGRNEQFF

J gene: TRBJ2-5
V gene: TRBV11-2
CDR3 protein: CASSPLPGLGVTQYF

J gene: TRBJ1-5
V gene: TRBV27
CDR3 protein: CASSFGGINQPQHF

J gene: TRBJ1-1
V gene: TRBV6-2/TRBV6-3
CDR3 protein: CASSNLDRAAFF

J gene: TRBJ1-1
V gene: TRBV7-9
CDR3 protein: CASSLDTEAFF

J gene: TRBJ2-1
V gene: TRBV5-6
CDR3 protein: CASSERSSYNEQFF

J gene: TRBJ2-1
V gene: TRBV18
CDR3 protein: CASSPRGSFYNEQFF

J gene: TRBJ1-1
V gene: TRBV7-9
CDR3 protein: CASSWTGDKPEAFF

J gene: TRBJ2-5
V gene: TRBV4-3
CDR3 protein: CASSQELEETQYF

J gene: TRBJ1-2
V gene: TRBV7-2
CDR3 protein: CASSYPAGVYGYTF

J gene: TRBJ1-2
V gene: TRBV28
CDR3 protein: CASSPQVPGGYTF

J gene: TRBJ2-3
V gene: TRBV7-9
CDR3 protein: CASSPRRGGVTDTQYF

J gene: TRBJ1-3
V gene: TRBV7-8
CDR3 protein: CASSQWGGSLAGNTIYF

J gene: TRBJ1-5
V gene: TRBV7-8
CDR3 protein: CASSFARGAGQPQHF

J gene: TRBJ1-6
V gene: TRBV9
CDR3 protein: CASSVQGTGNNSPLHF

J gene: TRBJ1-5
V gene: TRBV5-5
CDR3 protein: CASSRTGQYNQPQHF

J gene: TRBJ2-2
V gene: TRBV5-6
CDR3 protein: CASSNTVTGELFF

J gene: TRBJ1-2
V gene: TRBV2
CDR3 protein: CASSEGGTNYGYTF

J gene: TRBJ2-1
V gene: TRBV10-3
CDR3 protein: CAIRMGRGSYNEQFF

J gene: TRBJ2-7
V gene: TRBV9
CDR3 protein: CASSVGSKQVDEQYF

J gene: TRBJ1-5
V gene: TRBV6-4
CDR3 protein: CASSEEDGNQPQHF

J gene: TRBJ1-5
V gene: TRBV5-5
CDR3 protein: CASSLDQGINQPQHF

J gene: TRBJ2-5
V gene: TRBV4-1
CDR3 protein: CASSQVFSGIGETQYF

J gene: TRBJ1-5
V gene: TRBV19
CDR3 protein: CASSITEGGQPQHF

J gene: TRBJ2-2
V gene: TRBV6-4
CDR3 protein: CASSDSGTENTGELFF